The 5 T cell receptor beta chains reported below all come from one sample, sequenced in a study of T-cell reconstitution after alpha-beta-depleted transplantation in children. Preparation of the TCRbeta library used unique molecular identifiers. TCRdb passed the PCR reads through MiXCR, listing each CDR3 protein once. The table has about 360,000 distinct CDR3 sequences, about 14% seen once. Specimen: PBMCs, collected from the stem cell graft. The origin of the receptors is a human donor who donated a stem cell graft to a child with Fanconi anemia.

The sample holds a few counts of this clonotype. The chain combines TRBV24-1 with TRBJ1-5; D is possibly TRBD1 (5 bases). CDR3 length: 16 residues. Germline loops: CDR1 KGHDR, CDR2 SFDVKD. The V end was cut by 4 bases, the J end by 5 bases, with 17 bases between. CDR3 coding DNA: TGTGCCACCAGTGAGTCAGGGAGGGGAGCCGATCAGCCCCAGCATTTT. This translates into CATSESGRGADQPQHF.

In this sample, this clonotype turned up many times. This chain connects TRBV12-3 or TRBV12-4 to TRBJ2-2, with a possible D match to TRBD1 (6 bases). With 4 bases removed from V and 2 bases from J, the gap between germline ends came to 11 bases. The CDR3 contains 15 residues. The CDR3 sequence: CASSYAGANTGELFF. CDR3 nucleotides: TGTGCCAGCAGTTATGCAGGGGCTAACACCGGGGAGCTGTTTTTT.

The V call is TRBV4-2, the J call TRBJ1-1, with D perhaps matching TRBD1 (6 bases). Between the trimmed V and J ends, which lost 3 bases and 8 bases, there was a span of 13 bases. The CDR3 sequence is 13 residues long. CDR1 and CDR2 from the germline V gene are LGHNA and YNFKEQ. CDR3: CASSQTQGFEAFF. The CDR3 DNA is TGTGCCAGCAGCCAGACGCAGGGGTTCGAAGCTTTCTTT.

This clonotype was observed at least ten times. CDR3 sequence reads: CSATSGGPNEQFF. In nucleotides, the CDR3 is TGCAGTGCCACTAGCGGGGGGCCCAATGAGCAGTTCTTC. The genes are TRBV20-1 and TRBJ2-1; 12 nucleotides line up with TRBD2. Unmatched junction bases numbered 3, after V lost 6 bases and J lost 6 bases. In germline, CDR1 is DFQATT, CDR2 SNEGSKA (reference sequence). The CDR3 covers 13 residues.

This clonotype was recorded at least ten times. The chain combines TRBV7-8 with TRBJ2-1, with TRBD1 matching over 9 bases. The CDR3 loop spans 15 amino acids. V lost 5 bases, J lost 8 bases, and 10 bases stayed unmatched. The germline CDR1 and CDR2 sequences are SGHVS and FQNEAQ. CDR3 residues: CASSRGTGSRDEQFF. The CDR3 DNA reads TGTGCCAGCAGCCGAGGGACAGGGAGTCGCGATGAGCAGTTCTTC.